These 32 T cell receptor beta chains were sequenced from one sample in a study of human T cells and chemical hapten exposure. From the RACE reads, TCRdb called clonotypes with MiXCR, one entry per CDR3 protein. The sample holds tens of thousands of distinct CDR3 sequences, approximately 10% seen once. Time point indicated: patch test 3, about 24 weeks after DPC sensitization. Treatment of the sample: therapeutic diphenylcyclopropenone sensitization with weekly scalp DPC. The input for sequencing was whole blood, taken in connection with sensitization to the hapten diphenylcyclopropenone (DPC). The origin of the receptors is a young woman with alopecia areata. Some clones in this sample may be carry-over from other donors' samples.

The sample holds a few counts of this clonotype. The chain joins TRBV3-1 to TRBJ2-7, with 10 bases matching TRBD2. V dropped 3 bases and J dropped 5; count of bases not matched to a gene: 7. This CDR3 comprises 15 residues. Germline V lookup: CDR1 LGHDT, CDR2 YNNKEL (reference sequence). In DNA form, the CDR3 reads TGTGCCAGCAGCCATACAACTAGCGGGATCCACGAGCAGTACTTC. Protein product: CASSHTTSGIHEQYF.

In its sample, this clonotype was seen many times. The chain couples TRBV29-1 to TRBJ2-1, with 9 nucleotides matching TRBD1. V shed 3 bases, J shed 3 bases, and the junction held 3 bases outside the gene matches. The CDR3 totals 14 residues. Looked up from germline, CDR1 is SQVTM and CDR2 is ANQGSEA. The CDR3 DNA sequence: TGCAGCGTTGACCGGACAGGGGACTACAATGAGCAGTTCTTC. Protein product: CSVDRTGDYNEQFF.

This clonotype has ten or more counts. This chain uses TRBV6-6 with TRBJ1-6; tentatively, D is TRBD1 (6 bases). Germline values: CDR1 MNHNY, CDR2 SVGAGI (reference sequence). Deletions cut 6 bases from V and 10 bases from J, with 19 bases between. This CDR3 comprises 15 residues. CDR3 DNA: TGTGCCAGCAGAGAGAGCCGGGACACGAGATCACCCCTCCACTTT. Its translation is CASRESRDTRSPLHF.

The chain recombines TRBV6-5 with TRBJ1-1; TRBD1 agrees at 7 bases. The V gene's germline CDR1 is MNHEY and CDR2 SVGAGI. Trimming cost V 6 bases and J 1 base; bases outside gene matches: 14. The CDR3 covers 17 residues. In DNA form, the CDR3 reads TGTGCCAGCAGGCCACCCAGACAGGGAATGAGGAACACTGAAGCTTTCTTT. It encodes CASRPPRQGMRNTEAFF.

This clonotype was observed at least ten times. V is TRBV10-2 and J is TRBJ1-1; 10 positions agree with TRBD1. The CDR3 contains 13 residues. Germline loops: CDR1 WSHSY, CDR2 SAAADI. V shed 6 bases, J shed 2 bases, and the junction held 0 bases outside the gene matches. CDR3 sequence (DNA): TGCGCCAGCAGGACAGGGGGCAACACTGAAGCTTTCTTT. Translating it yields CASRTGGNTEAFF.

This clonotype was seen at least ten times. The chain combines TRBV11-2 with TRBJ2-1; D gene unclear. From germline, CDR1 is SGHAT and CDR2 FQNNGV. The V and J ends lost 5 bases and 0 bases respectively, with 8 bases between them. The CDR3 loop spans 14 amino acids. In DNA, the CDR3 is TGTGCCAGCAGCGCCGTGGGCTCCTACAATGAGCAGTTCTTC. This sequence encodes CASSAVGSYNEQFF.

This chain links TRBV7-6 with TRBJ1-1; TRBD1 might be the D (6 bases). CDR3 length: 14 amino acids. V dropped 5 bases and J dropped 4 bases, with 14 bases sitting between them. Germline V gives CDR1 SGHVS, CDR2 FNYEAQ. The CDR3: CASSRGGGGTEAFF. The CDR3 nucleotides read TGTGCCAGCAGCCGCGGGGGGGGCGGCACTGAAGCTTTCTTT.

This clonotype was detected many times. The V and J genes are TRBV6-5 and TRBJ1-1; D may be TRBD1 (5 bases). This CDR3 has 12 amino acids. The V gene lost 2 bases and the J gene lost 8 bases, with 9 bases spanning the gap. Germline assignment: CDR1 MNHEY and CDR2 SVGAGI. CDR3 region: CASSYGAGEAFF. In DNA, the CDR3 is TGTGCCAGCAGTTACGGCGCAGGGGAAGCTTTCTTT.

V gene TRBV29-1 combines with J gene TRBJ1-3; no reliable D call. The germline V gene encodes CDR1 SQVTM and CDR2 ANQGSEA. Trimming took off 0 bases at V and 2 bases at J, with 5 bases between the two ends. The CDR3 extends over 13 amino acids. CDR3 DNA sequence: TGCAGCGTTGAAGAGATTACTGGAAACACCATATATTTT. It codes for CSVEEITGNTIYF.

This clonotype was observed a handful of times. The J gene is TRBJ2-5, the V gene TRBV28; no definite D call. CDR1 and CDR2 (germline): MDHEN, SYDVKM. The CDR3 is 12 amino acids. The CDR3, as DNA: TGTGGTACCGGACCCCTGCAAGAGACCCAGTACTTC. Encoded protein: CGTGPLQETQYF.

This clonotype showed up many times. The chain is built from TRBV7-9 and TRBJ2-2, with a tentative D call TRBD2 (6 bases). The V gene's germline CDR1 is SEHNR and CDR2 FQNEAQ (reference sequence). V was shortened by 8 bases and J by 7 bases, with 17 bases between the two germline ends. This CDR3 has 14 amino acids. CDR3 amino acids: CASRSDSGSGELFF. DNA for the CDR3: TGTGCCAGCCGCTCCGATAGCGGTAGCGGGGAGCTGTTTTTT.

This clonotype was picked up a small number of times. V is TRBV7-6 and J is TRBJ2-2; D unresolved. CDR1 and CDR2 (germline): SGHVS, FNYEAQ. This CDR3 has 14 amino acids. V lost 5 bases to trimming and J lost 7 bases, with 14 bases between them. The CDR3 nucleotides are TGTGCCAGCAGCGTTCTCAGAGGAGACGGGGAGCTGTTTTTT. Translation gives CASSVLRGDGELFF. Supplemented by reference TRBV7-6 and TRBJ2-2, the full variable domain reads GAGVSQSPRYKVTKRGQDVALRCDPISGHVSLYWYRQALGQGPEFLTYFNYEAQQDKSGLPNDRFSAERPEGSISTLTIQRTEQRDSAMYRCASSVLRGDGELFFGEGSRLTVL.

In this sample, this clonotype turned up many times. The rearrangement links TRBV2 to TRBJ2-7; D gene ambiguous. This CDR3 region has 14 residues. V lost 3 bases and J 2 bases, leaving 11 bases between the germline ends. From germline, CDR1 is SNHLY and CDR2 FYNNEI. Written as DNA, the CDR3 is TGTGCCAGCAGTGAGCCAGGATTAACCTACGAGCAGTACGTC. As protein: CASSEPGLTYEQYV.

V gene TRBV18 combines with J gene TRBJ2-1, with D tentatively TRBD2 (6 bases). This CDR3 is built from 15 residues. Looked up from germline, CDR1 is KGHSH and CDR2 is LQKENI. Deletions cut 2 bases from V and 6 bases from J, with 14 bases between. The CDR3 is CASSPETSASNEQFF. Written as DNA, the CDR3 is TGTGCCAGCTCACCAGAGACTAGTGCATCCAATGAGCAGTTCTTC. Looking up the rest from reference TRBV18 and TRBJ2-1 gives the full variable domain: NAGVMQNPRHLVRRRGQEARLRCSPMKGHSHVYWYRQLPEEGLKFMVYLQKENIIDESGMPKERFSAEFPKEGPSILRIQQVVRGDSAAYFCASSPETSASNEQFFGPGTRLTVL.

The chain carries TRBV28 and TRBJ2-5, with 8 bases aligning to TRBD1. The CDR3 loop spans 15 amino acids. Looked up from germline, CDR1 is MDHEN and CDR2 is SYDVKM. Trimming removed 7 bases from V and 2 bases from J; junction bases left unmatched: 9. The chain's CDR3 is CASTSLGTGQETQYF. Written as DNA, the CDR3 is TGTGCCAGCACCTCTCTGGGGACAGGACAAGAGACCCAGTACTTC. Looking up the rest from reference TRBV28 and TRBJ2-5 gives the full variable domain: DVKVTQSSRYLVKRTGEKVFLECVQDMDHENMFWYRQDPGLGLRLIYFSYDVKMKEKGDIPEGYSVSREKKERFSLILESASTNQTSMYLCASTSLGTGQETQYFGPGTRLLVL.

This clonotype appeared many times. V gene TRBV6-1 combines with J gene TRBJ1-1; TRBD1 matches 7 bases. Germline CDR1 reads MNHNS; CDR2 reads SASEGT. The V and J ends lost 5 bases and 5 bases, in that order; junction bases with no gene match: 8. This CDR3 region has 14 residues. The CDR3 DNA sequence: TGTGCCAGCAGTAAGACAGGGTTGGGAACTGAAGCTTTCTTT. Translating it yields CASSKTGLGTEAFF.

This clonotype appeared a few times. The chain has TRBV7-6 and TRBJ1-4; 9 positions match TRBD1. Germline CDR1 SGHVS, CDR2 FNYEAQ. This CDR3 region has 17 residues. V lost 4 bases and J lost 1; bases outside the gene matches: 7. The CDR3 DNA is TGTGCCAGCAGCTCGTTCGGGACAGGGAGAACTAATGAAAAACTGTTTTTT. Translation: CASSSFGTGRTNEKLFF.

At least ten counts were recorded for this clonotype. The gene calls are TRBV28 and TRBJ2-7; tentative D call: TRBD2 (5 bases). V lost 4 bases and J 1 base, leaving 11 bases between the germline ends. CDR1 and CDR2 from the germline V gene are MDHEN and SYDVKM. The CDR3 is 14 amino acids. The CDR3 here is CASSWGRGSYEQYF. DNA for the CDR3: TGTGCCAGCAGTTGGGGTCGGGGATCCTACGAGCAGTACTTC. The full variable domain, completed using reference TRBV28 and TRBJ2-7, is DVKVTQSSRYLVKRTGEKVFLECVQDMDHENMFWYRQDPGLGLRLIYFSYDVKMKEKGDIPEGYSVSREKKERFSLILESASTNQTSMYLCASSWGRGSYEQYFGPGTRLTVT.

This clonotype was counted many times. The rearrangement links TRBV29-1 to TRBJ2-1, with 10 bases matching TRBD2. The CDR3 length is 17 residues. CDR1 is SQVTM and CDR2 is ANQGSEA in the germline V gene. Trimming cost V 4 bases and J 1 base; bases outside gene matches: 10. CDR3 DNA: TGCAGCGTTGTTCTAGCGGGAGTACCGGGGTCCTACAATGAGCAGTTCTTC. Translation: CSVVLAGVPGSYNEQFF.

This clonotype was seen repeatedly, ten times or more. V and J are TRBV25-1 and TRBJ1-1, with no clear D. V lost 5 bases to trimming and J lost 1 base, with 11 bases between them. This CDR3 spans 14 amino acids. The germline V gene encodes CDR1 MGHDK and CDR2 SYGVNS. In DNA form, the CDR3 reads TGTGCCAGCAGTCCCTTCCTAGGGAACACTGAAGCTTTCTTT. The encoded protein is CASSPFLGNTEAFF.

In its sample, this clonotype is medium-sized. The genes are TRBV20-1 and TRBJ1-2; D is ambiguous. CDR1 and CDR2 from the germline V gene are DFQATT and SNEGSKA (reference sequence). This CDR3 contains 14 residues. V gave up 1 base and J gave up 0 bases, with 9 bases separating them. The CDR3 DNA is TGCAGTGCTAGAGCTCCAGGAGCTAACTATGGCTACACCTTC. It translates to CSARAPGANYGYTF.

The CDR3 protein is CASSYRGGELFF. The CDR3 region has the DNA TGTGCCAGCAGTTACCGGGGCGGGGAGCTGTTTTTT. This chain links TRBV6-5 with TRBJ2-2; perhaps TRBD2 as D (5 bases). Germline V gene data show CDR1 as MNHEY and CDR2 as SVGAGI. This CDR3 spans 12 amino acids. With 2 bases removed from V and 7 bases from J, the gap between germline ends came to 5 bases.

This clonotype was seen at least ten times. In DNA form, the CDR3 reads TGTGCCAGCAGCCATTTCAGCGGGCCCGAGCAGTACGTC. Protein product: CASSHFSGPEQYV. This chain joins TRBV11-2 and TRBJ2-7, with a possible D match to TRBD2 (6 bases). The CDR3 is 13 residues long. The germline gives CDR1 SGHAT, CDR2 FQNNGV. The V and J ends lost 5 bases and 6 bases respectively, with 14 bases between them.

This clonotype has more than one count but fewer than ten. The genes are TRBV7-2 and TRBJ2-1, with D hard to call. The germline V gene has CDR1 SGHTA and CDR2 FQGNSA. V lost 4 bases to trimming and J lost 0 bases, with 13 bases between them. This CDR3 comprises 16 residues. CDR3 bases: TGTGCCAGCAGCTGGCAGTCTCAGAGCTCCTACAATGAGCAGTTCTTC. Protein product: CASSWQSQSSYNEQFF.

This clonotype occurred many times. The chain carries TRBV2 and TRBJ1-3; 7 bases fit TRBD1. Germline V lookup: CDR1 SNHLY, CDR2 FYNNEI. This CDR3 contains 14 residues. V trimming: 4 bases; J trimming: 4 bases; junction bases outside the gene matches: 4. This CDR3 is CASSAGTVGNTIYF. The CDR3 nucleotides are TGTGCCAGCAGTGCCGGGACAGTGGGAAACACCATATATTTT.

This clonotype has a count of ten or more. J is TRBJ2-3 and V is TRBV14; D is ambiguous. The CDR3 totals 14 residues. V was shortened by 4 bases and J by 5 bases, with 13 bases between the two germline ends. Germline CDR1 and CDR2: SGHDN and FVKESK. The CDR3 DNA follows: TGTGCCAGCAGCCCGGGCCAGTACTTAGATACGCAGTATTTT. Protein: CASSPGQYLDTQYF.

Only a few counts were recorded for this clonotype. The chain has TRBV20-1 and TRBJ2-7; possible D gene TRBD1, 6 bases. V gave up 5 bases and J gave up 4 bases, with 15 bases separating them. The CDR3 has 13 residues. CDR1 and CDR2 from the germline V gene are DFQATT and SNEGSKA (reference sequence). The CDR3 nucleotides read TGCAGTGCTTCCGGGACAATCTCTTACGAGCAGTACGTC. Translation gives CSASGTISYEQYV.

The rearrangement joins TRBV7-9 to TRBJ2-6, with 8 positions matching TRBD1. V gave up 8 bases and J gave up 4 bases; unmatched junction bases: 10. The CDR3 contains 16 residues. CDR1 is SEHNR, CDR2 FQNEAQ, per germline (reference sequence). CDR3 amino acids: CASPERTGPGANVLTF. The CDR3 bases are TGTGCCAGCCCGGAGAGGACAGGGCCCGGGGCCAACGTCCTGACTTTC.

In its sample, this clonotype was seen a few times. CDR3 nucleotide sequence: TGTGCCAGCAGTGAAATAGGGGAGAACACTGAAGCTTTCTTT. It encodes CASSEIGENTEAFF. V usage is TRBV2 and J usage is TRBJ1-1; possibly TRBD1 for D (5 bases). This CDR3 has 14 residues. Trimming removed 2 bases at V and 1 base at J, with 8 bases between. Germline CDR1 and CDR2: SNHLY and FYNNEI.

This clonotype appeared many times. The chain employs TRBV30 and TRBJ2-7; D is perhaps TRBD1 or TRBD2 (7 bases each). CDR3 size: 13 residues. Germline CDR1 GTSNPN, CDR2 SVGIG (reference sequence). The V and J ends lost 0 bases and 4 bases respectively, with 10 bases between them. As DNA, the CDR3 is TGTGCCTGGAGTGTGCAGGGGGGGTACGAGCAGTACTTC. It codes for CAWSVQGGYEQYF.

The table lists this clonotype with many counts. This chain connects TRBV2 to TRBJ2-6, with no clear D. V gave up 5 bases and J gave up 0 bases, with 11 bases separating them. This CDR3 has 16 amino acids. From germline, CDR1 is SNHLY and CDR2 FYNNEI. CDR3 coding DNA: TGTGCCAGCAGTCATGGACGCAGCTCTGGGGCCAACGTCCTGACTTTC. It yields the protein CASSHGRSSGANVLTF. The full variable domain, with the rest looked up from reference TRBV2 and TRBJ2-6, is EPEVTQTPSHQVTQMGQEVILRCVPISNHLYFYWYRQILGQKVEFLVSFYNNEISEKSEIFDDQFSVERPDGSNFTLKIRSTKLEDSAMYFCASSHGRSSGANVLTFGAGSRLTVL.

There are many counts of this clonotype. CDR3 coding DNA: TGCGCCAGCAGCCAAGATTCGGGGGGATTCGACAGGGATATCAATTCACCCCTCCACTTT. It translates to CASSQDSGGFDRDINSPLHF. This rearrangement joins TRBV4-1 to TRBJ1-6, with 7 nucleotides matching TRBD1. There are 20 residues in the CDR3. Trimming cost V 0 bases and J 7 bases; bases outside gene matches: 18. Per the germline V gene, CDR1 is MGHRA and CDR2 is YSYEKL.